This TCR beta chain was profiled in a study of cytomegalovirus exposure and HLA in healthy donors. This CDR3 region has 16 residues. Germline CDR1 reads SGHVS; CDR2 reads FNYEAQ. V was clipped by 5 bases and J by 6 bases; unmatched bases: 9. The PCR contained 60 Vbeta and 13 Jbeta primers. In the original workflow: An analysis performed later counted 74 million or so unique TCR beta chains (roughly 10 million of them shared). The protocol was immunoSEQ multiplex PCR, while the TCRdb copy is restricted to in-frame clones and leaves out a portion. V, J and clone size are those of that table, while D and trimming were read from the DNA. The data hold tens of thousands of clones, with 83% observed a single time.

V and J are TRBV7-6 and TRBJ2-2; 10 bases match TRBD2. Material for sequencing was PBMCs. The sequence came from a young man in good health and CMV-seronegative. CDR3 amino acids: CASSPLAGSTAGELFF. The CDR3 DNA is TGTGCCAGCAGCCCACTAGCGGGAAGTACCGCCGGGGAGCTGTTTTTT.